This T cell receptor (beta chain) was recovered during a study of shared clonotypes between healthy human individuals. General observations from the study: Relative to clonotypes present in all four donors, those not shared had lower generation probabilities. The study's rarefaction showed incomplete sorted-subset sequencing despite large depth.

In the case of this clone: Its specificity is unknown. Other DNA sequences in the same sample also yield this CDR3.

Clones were sequenced by immunoSEQ multiplex PCR, and TCRdb holds only the in-frame ones, with some missing. The sample lists hundreds of thousands of clones, 95% seen once, with over 0.09% in the top ten. The naive CD8 population came from CD45RO-negative cells selected for CCR7, without terminally differentiated effector memory CD45RA+ cells. The donors, healthy adults who were HIV-negative, had experienced no recent acute infections or vaccinations. The clonotype comes from a woman in her 30s in good health. The sequenced sample consisted of naive CD8+ T cells sorted from blood.

CDR3 sequence: CASSGLAGEYNEQFF. Here the CDR3 DNA reads TGTGCCAGCAGCGGACTAGCGGGAGAATACAATGAGCAGTTCTTC. The chain uses TRBV7-9 and TRBJ2-1, with TRBD2 matching 13 bases. The V gene end was trimmed by 5 bases and the J gene end by 4 bases; junction bases not matched to a gene: 2. Germline V lookup: CDR1 SEHNR, CDR2 FQNEAQ (reference sequence). This CDR3 has 15 amino acids.